Following are 8 T cell receptor beta chains from one sample sequenced in a study of beta chain features in type 1 diabetes listed by TCRdb under 2018. Library preparation employed the immunoSEQ multiplex PCR assay. All of the isolated RNA was reverse transcribed with the High Capacity cDNA Reverse Transcription Kit, so expressed TCRB transcripts were sequenced. Entries here come from immuneACCESS through TCRdb and include only in-frame sequences with V and J called. Some clones fail to appear in such tables; in the studies checked, an unresolved V gene covers under half of the shortfall, and the cause of the remainder is unknown. The sample has hundreds of thousands of clones on record, about a sixth of them singletons. The biggest ten clones account for about 0.02% of the sample. The specimen was naive CD4+ T cells from blood. The meaning of the sample's cell subset or site label: true naive CD4+ T cells. Receptor source: a woman younger than 35 in good health.

The chain joins TRBV29-1 to TRBJ2-1; the D is unclear. The V end was cut by 7 bases, the J end by 4 bases, with 5 bases between. This CDR3 contains 10 residues. Per germline, CDR1 SQVTM and CDR2 ANQGSEA. CDR3 region: CSGQYNEQFF. The CDR3 bases are TGCAGCGGCCAATACAATGAGCAGTTCTTC.

About this clone itself: The identical CDR3 is also encoded by other nucleotide sequences in the sample. The V and J genes are TRBV6-5 and TRBJ2-1; 10 nucleotides align to TRBD2. Trimming removed 5 bases from V and 3 bases from J; junction bases left unmatched: 1. CDR3 length equals 14 residues. Germline V CDR1 and CDR2: MNHEY, SVGAGI. The CDR3 protein is CASSRTSGYNEQFF. As DNA, the CDR3 is TGTGCCAGCAGTAGGACTAGCGGCTACAATGAGCAGTTCTTC.

In its sample, this clone was seen a few times. This chain joins TRBV15 and TRBJ2-5, with 12 bases matching TRBD2. The J call is uncertain, as TRBJ2-7 better fits the DNA end. This CDR3 comprises 15 residues. Germline loops: CDR1 LNHNV, CDR2 YYDKDF (reference sequence). The CDR3 DNA sequence: TGTGCCACCAGCATCGGACTAGCGGGGCCCTACGAGCAGTACTTC. Its protein product is CATSIGLAGPYEQYF.

This sequence joins TRBV5-6 and TRBJ1-4; D is unclear. Trimming shortened V by 1 base and J by 7 bases, and 5 bases separated the two germline ends. Germline CDR1 and CDR2: SGHDT and YYEEEE. The CDR3 loop spans 12 amino acids. The CDR3 nucleotides are TGTGCCAGCAGCTTGATCAGTGAAAAACTGTTTTTT. Its protein is CASSLISEKLFF.

This clone was observed a few times. The chain is built from TRBV5-1 and TRBJ2-3; D is perhaps TRBD2 (5 bases). Germline CDR1 is SGHRS and CDR2 is YFSETQ. V was clipped by 5 bases and J by 9 bases, with 19 bases between them. The CDR3 totals 14 residues. The DNA of the CDR3 is TGCGCCAGCAGGAGCGGCCTATCACAGATCACGCAGTATTTT. Translating gives CASRSGLSQITQYF.

This chain joins TRBV27 and TRBJ2-5; 9 nucleotides align to TRBD2. The V gene's germline CDR1 is MNHEY and CDR2 SMNVEV (reference sequence). The CDR3 loop spans 15 amino acids. The V and J ends lost 3 bases and 1 base, in that order; junction bases with no gene match: 3. This chain's CDR3 is CASSFRLAAQETQYF. In DNA, the CDR3 is TGTGCCAGCAGTTTCCGACTAGCGGCCCAAGAGACCCAGTACTTC.

The chain uses TRBV7-2 and TRBJ2-1; 14 bases are a match to TRBD2. Trimming at V came to 5 bases and at J to 7 bases, leaving 7 bases not matched to a gene. Germline V gene sequence: CDR1 SGHTA, CDR2 FQGNSA. The CDR3 has 16 residues. The chain's CDR3 is CASSQGLAGEGNEQFF. The CDR3 DNA reads as TGTGCCAGCAGCCAGGGACTAGCGGGAGAGGGGAATGAGCAGTTCTTC.

In DNA, the CDR3 is TGCGCCAGCAGCTTGGGGGGAGCCCTCTCTAACACTGAAGCTTTCTTT. Its protein is CASSLGGALSNTEAFF. The chain employs TRBV5-1 and TRBJ1-1, with D uncertain. The CDR3 is 16 amino acids. In germline, CDR1 is SGHRS, CDR2 YFSETQ. Trimming removed 0 bases from V and 2 bases from J, with 14 bases in between. Based on the CDR3 plus reference TRBV5-1 and TRBJ1-1, the full variable domain is KAGVTQTPRYLIKTRGQQVTLSCSPISGHRSVSWYQQTPGQGLQFLFEYFSETQRNKGNFPGRFSGRQFSNSRSEMNVSTLELGDSALYLCASSLGGALSNTEAFFGQGTRLTVV.